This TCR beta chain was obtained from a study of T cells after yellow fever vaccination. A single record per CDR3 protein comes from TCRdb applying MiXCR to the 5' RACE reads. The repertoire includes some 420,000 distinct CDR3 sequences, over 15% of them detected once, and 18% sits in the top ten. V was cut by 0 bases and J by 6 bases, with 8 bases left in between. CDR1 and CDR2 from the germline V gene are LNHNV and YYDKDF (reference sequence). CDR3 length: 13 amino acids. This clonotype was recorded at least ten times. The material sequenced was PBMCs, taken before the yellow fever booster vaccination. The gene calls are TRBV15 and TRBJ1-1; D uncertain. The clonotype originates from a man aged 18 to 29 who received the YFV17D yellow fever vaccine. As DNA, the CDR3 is TGTGCCACCAGCAGAGAAGCGGGCCCTGAAGCTTTCTTT. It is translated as CATSREAGPEAFF.